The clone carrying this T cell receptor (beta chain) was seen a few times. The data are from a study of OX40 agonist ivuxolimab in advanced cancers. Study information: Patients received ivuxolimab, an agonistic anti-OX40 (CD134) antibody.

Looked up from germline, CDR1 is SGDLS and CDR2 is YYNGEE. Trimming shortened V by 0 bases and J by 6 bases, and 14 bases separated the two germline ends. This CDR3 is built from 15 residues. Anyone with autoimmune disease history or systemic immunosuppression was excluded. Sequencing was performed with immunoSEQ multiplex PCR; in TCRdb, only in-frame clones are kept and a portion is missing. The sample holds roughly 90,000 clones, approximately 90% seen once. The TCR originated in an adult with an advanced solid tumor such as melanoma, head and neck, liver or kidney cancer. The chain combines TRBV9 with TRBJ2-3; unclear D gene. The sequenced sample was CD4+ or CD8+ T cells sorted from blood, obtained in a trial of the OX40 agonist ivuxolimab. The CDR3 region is CASSVDHHEEDTQYF. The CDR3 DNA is TGTGCCAGCAGCGTAGATCATCACGAGGAGGATACGCAGTATTTT.